A selection of T cell receptor beta chains follows, all from one sample in a study of control samples from healthy donors and cancer patients. Method: immunoSEQ multiplex PCR; TCRdb's copy keeps in-frame clones and lacks some. Of around 170,000 clones in the sample, 88% are singletons; the top ten hold around 5%. Sequencing was done on a sample of blood. These receptors all stem from a woman aged 25 to 45 in good health. The CDR3 runs from the conserved cysteine through the conserved F or W. A D gene is named only where the DNA matches it firmly. Clone sizes are given selectively: once, few, many, or a class where the clone is expanded.

j_gene: TRBJ1-5; abundance: once; d_gene: NA; v_gene: TRBV6-6; CDR3nt: TGTGCCAGCAGTTACTGGGATAGCAATCAGCCCCAGCATTTT; CDR3aa: CASSYWDSNQPQHF
j_gene: TRBJ1-5; abundance: NA; d_gene: TRBD1; v_gene: TRBV9; CDR3nt: TGTGCCAGCAGCGCCTACGACAGGGGAGATCAGCCCCAGCATTTT; CDR3aa: CASSAYDRGDQPQHF
j_gene: TRBJ1-1; abundance: NA; d_gene: NA; v_gene: TRBV6-5; CDR3nt: TGTGCCAGCAGTTACGGAACTGAAGCTTTCTTT; CDR3aa: CASSYGTEAFF
j_gene: TRBJ1-2; abundance: NA; d_gene: TRBD1; v_gene: TRBV30; CDR3nt: TGTGCCTGGAGTTCTGGGACAGGGGGTAACTATGGCTACACCTTC; CDR3aa: CAWSSGTGGNYGYTF
j_gene: TRBJ1-6; abundance: NA; d_gene: TRBD1; v_gene: TRBV12-3/TRBV12-4; CDR3nt: TGTGCCAGCAGGGGGACAGTCAATTCACCCCTCCACTTT; CDR3aa: CASRGTVNSPLHF
j_gene: TRBJ2-4; abundance: NA; d_gene: NA; v_gene: TRBV19; CDR3nt: TGTGCCAGTAGTATACAGGGTTCCAAAAACATTCAGTACTTC; CDR3aa: CASSIQGSKNIQYF
j_gene: TRBJ1-5; abundance: once; d_gene: NA; v_gene: TRBV10-3; CDR3nt: TGTGCCATCATGGGGCCTCAGCCCCAGCATTTT; CDR3aa: CAIMGPQPQHF
j_gene: TRBJ1-2; abundance: NA; d_gene: TRBD1; v_gene: TRBV6-5; CDR3nt: TGTGCCAGCAGGGGGACCGGGACAGGGCAGGCGGGCTACACCTTC; CDR3aa: CASRGTGTGQAGYTF
j_gene: TRBJ1-4; abundance: NA; d_gene: NA; v_gene: TRBV9; CDR3nt: TGTGCCAGCAGCGCGGGGGTGGCAGACGGAGCTGAAAAACTGTTTTTT; CDR3aa: CASSAGVADGAEKLFF
j_gene: TRBJ2-5; abundance: NA; d_gene: NA; v_gene: TRBV5-1; CDR3nt: TGCGCCAGCAGCCAGGACAGTAATCAAGAGACCCAGTACTTC; CDR3aa: CASSQDSNQETQYF
j_gene: TRBJ2-5; abundance: NA; d_gene: NA; v_gene: TRBV28; CDR3nt: TGTGCCAGCAGTTTATCTCGTTCAAGGGGGGGGACCCAGTACTTC; CDR3aa: CASSLSRSRGGTQYF
j_gene: TRBJ2-3; abundance: few; d_gene: NA; v_gene: TRBV5-5; CDR3nt: TGTGCCAGCATGGCGGATCAGACAGATACGCAGTATTTT; CDR3aa: CASMADQTDTQYF
j_gene: TRBJ2-7; abundance: NA; d_gene: TRBD2; v_gene: TRBV10-3; CDR3nt: TGTGCCATCAGTGAGTCGAAGACTAGCGGGAGACCCTACGAGCAGTACTTC; CDR3aa: CAISESKTSGRPYEQYF
j_gene: TRBJ2-1; abundance: NA; d_gene: NA; v_gene: TRBV2; CDR3nt: TGTGCCAGCAACCAAGGGGCAGAGCAGTTCTTC; CDR3aa: CASNQGAEQFF
j_gene: TRBJ2-5; abundance: NA; d_gene: NA; v_gene: TRBV7-2; CDR3nt: TGTGCCAGCAGCTTAAGGGTAGGGGCTCGCGGACCACAAGAGACCCAGTACTTC; CDR3aa: CASSLRVGARGPQETQYF
j_gene: TRBJ1-4; abundance: NA; d_gene: TRBD1; v_gene: TRBV7-9; CDR3nt: TGTGCCAGCAGCCTAACGGGACAGGGGTTTGAAAAACTGTTTTTT; CDR3aa: CASSLTGQGFEKLFF
j_gene: TRBJ2-2; abundance: NA; d_gene: NA; v_gene: TRBV19; CDR3nt: TGTGCCAGTAGTATGATTTGGAGGAGGGAGGTCGGCACCGGGGAGCTGTTTTTT; CDR3aa: CASSMIWRREVGTGELFF
j_gene: TRBJ1-2; abundance: once; d_gene: NA; v_gene: TRBV6-6; CDR3nt: TGTGCCAGCAGTAACGGGGAGAACTATGGCTACACCTTC; CDR3aa: CASSNGENYGYTF
j_gene: TRBJ1-5; abundance: NA; d_gene: NA; v_gene: TRBV2; CDR3nt: TGTGCCAGCAGTGAGCTCGCGGGTTATAGCAATCAGCCCCAGCATTTT; CDR3aa: CASSELAGYSNQPQHF
j_gene: TRBJ1-1; abundance: NA; d_gene: NA; v_gene: TRBV20-1; CDR3nt: TGCAGTGCTATTGATGGAGGCAGCCACACTGAAGCTTTCTTT; CDR3aa: CSAIDGGSHTEAFF
j_gene: TRBJ1-4; abundance: NA; d_gene: NA; v_gene: TRBV9; CDR3nt: TGTGCCAGCAGCGAACAGGTAGCAACTAATGAAAAACTGTTTTTT; CDR3aa: CASSEQVATNEKLFF
j_gene: TRBJ2-3; abundance: NA; d_gene: TRBD1; v_gene: TRBV24-1; CDR3nt: TGTGCCACCAGTGACCCCGGGACAGGGGACGATACGCAGTATTTT; CDR3aa: CATSDPGTGDDTQYF
j_gene: TRBJ1-3; abundance: few; d_gene: NA; v_gene: TRBV29-1; CDR3nt: TGCAGCGTTAGGAGGGAAGGAAACACCATATATTTT; CDR3aa: CSVRREGNTIYF
j_gene: TRBJ2-1; abundance: few; d_gene: TRBD2; v_gene: TRBV7-9; CDR3nt: TGTGCCAGCAGCCCGGCGGGGGGACGCTCCTACAATGAGCAGTTCTTC; CDR3aa: CASSPAGGRSYNEQFF
j_gene: TRBJ2-7; abundance: NA; d_gene: NA; v_gene: TRBV6-6; CDR3nt: TGTGCCAGCAGTTACTCGACAGAGCAGTACTTC; CDR3aa: CASSYSTEQYF
j_gene: TRBJ2-3; abundance: once; d_gene: TRBD2; v_gene: TRBV11-3; CDR3nt: TGTGCCAGCAGCCCAGGGACTAGCGGGGAGAAAGATACGCAGTATTTT; CDR3aa: CASSPGTSGEKDTQYF
j_gene: TRBJ2-5; abundance: NA; d_gene: NA; v_gene: TRBV20-1; CDR3nt: TGCAGTGCTAGTAGGGGGGGGACGCAAGAGACCCAGTACTTC; CDR3aa: CSASRGGTQETQYF
j_gene: TRBJ1-3; abundance: NA; d_gene: NA; v_gene: TRBV2; CDR3nt: TGTGCCAGCAGTGAGGGCGGCGCCCTCGGAAACACCATATATTTT; CDR3aa: CASSEGGALGNTIYF
j_gene: TRBJ2-1; abundance: NA; d_gene: TRBD2; v_gene: TRBV7-2; CDR3nt: TGTGCCAGCAGCCCTGGGGGACTAGCGGGAGTAAATGAGCAGTTCTTC; CDR3aa: CASSPGGLAGVNEQFF
j_gene: TRBJ1-6; abundance: NA; d_gene: NA; v_gene: TRBV30; CDR3nt: TGTGCCTGGAGTGTATCCGCAGGGGACGGTTCACCCCTCCACTTT; CDR3aa: CAWSVSAGDGSPLHF
j_gene: TRBJ1-2; abundance: NA; d_gene: NA; v_gene: TRBV28; CDR3nt: TGTGCCATCACAGACCCCAGTGGGGGCTACACCTTC; CDR3aa: CAITDPSGGYTF
j_gene: TRBJ2-6; abundance: NA; d_gene: NA; v_gene: TRBV5-1; CDR3nt: TGCGCCAGCAGGTACGGAGGGACCTCTGGGGCCAACGTCCTGACTTTC; CDR3aa: CASRYGGTSGANVLTF
j_gene: TRBJ1-2; abundance: NA; d_gene: NA; v_gene: TRBV11-2; CDR3nt: TGTGCCAGCACCCGTAGCAGCCCTAACTATGGCTACACCTTC; CDR3aa: CASTRSSPNYGYTF
j_gene: TRBJ2-6; abundance: NA; d_gene: NA; v_gene: TRBV4-2; CDR3nt: TGTGCCAGCAGCCAAGGGTCCGCAGGGGTGGGGTCTGGGGCCAACGTCCTGACTTTC; CDR3aa: CASSQGSAGVGSGANVLTF
j_gene: TRBJ2-5; abundance: once; d_gene: NA; v_gene: TRBV5-1; CDR3nt: TGCGCCAGCAGTCATGAGCGGAAAGAGACCCAGTACTTC; CDR3aa: CASSHERKETQYF
j_gene: TRBJ1-2; abundance: NA; d_gene: NA; v_gene: TRBV10-3; CDR3nt: TGTGCCATCAGTGATTCGGGGGGAACTAACTATGGCTACACCTTC; CDR3aa: CAISDSGGTNYGYTF
j_gene: TRBJ2-2; abundance: NA; d_gene: NA; v_gene: TRBV5-4; CDR3nt: TGTGCCAGCAGCTTGGTTCGGCCCGGGGCGGGGGAGCTGTTTTTT; CDR3aa: CASSLVRPGAGELFF
j_gene: TRBJ1-3; abundance: NA; d_gene: NA; v_gene: TRBV9; CDR3nt: TGTGCCAGCAGCGACAACCGCGACACCATATATTTT; CDR3aa: CASSDNRDTIYF
j_gene: TRBJ2-2; abundance: NA; d_gene: NA; v_gene: TRBV2; CDR3nt: TGTGCCAGCAGTGTAATGGAGCTAACCGGGGAGCTGTTTTTT; CDR3aa: CASSVMELTGELFF
j_gene: TRBJ2-5; abundance: NA; d_gene: TRBD1; v_gene: TRBV27; CDR3nt: TGTGCCAGCAGTTTATTTGGACAGGGGGCGTCTGGGGAGACCCAGTACTTC; CDR3aa: CASSLFGQGASGETQYF
j_gene: TRBJ2-3; abundance: NA; d_gene: NA; v_gene: TRBV10-1; CDR3nt: TGCGCCAGCAGTGGCGGGGACGGGACAGATACGCAGTATTTT; CDR3aa: CASSGGDGTDTQYF
j_gene: TRBJ1-2; abundance: few; d_gene: NA; v_gene: TRBV12-3/TRBV12-4; CDR3nt: TGTGCCAGCGGCCTCCGACGGACCTATGGCTACACCTTC; CDR3aa: CASGLRRTYGYTF
j_gene: TRBJ2-3; abundance: NA; d_gene: TRBD1; v_gene: TRBV24-1; CDR3nt: TGTGCCACCAGTGACCAGGACAGGGGGCGGGATACGCAGTATTTT; CDR3aa: CATSDQDRGRDTQYF
j_gene: TRBJ1-6; abundance: once; d_gene: NA; v_gene: TRBV11-2; CDR3nt: TGTGCCAGCAGCTTAGATAGGGGGTTAAATTCACCCCTCCACTTT; CDR3aa: CASSLDRGLNSPLHF
j_gene: TRBJ2-1; abundance: NA; d_gene: NA; v_gene: TRBV7-6; CDR3nt: TGTGCCAGCAGCTTAGGGTCCGGGGGCTCCTACAATGAGCAGTTCTTC; CDR3aa: CASSLGSGGSYNEQFF
j_gene: TRBJ2-2; abundance: NA; d_gene: NA; v_gene: TRBV6-6; CDR3nt: TGTGCCAGCAGTGACAGCCTTCCCACCGGGGAGCTGTTTTTT; CDR3aa: CASSDSLPTGELFF
j_gene: TRBJ2-3; abundance: NA; d_gene: NA; v_gene: TRBV28; CDR3nt: TGTGCCAGCAGTTCAGGCCTGGATACGCAGTATTTT; CDR3aa: CASSSGLDTQYF
j_gene: TRBJ1-1; abundance: NA; d_gene: NA; v_gene: TRBV11-2; CDR3nt: TGTGCCAGCAGCTCGGACAGTTGGAGCACTGAAGCTTTCTTT; CDR3aa: CASSSDSWSTEAFF
j_gene: TRBJ1-5; abundance: NA; d_gene: NA; v_gene: TRBV7-9; CDR3nt: TGTGCCAGCAGCGCACAGGGTGATCAGCCCCAGCATTTT; CDR3aa: CASSAQGDQPQHF
j_gene: TRBJ1-5; abundance: NA; d_gene: TRBD1; v_gene: TRBV12-3/TRBV12-4; CDR3nt: TGTGCCAGCGGGGGGACAGTAGATCAGCCCCAGCATTTT; CDR3aa: CASGGTVDQPQHF
j_gene: TRBJ2-5; abundance: NA; d_gene: TRBD2; v_gene: TRBV6-5; CDR3nt: TGTGCCAGCAGTTACTCGATGGTCGGGGGGGAAGAGACCCAGTACTTC; CDR3aa: CASSYSMVGGEETQYF